The TCR beta chain described here comes from a study of blood T cell repertoires in COVID-19. At the level of the study: COVID-19 samples from acute and convalescent phases originated in the United States, Italy and Spain. Sample material is recorded as cDNA or gDNA derived from T cells, B-cell-depleted T cells, or PBMCs.

Between the trimmed V and J ends, which lost 4 bases and 7 bases, there was a span of 18 bases. This CDR3 contains 14 residues. From germline, CDR1 is SGDLS and CDR2 YYNGEE. Authors' analysis steps: Amplification of reference gene primers provided the estimated nucleated cell counts. Assay: immunoSEQ multiplex PCR; the TCRdb copy retains only in-frame clones and omits some. The DNA gave D and trimming, while V, J and clone size come from that table. The data show approximately 220,000 clones, with 83% seen just once and 8% to 10% held by the top ten. This clone has only one observation. This sequence joins TRBV9 and TRBJ2-7, with a weak D call TRBD2 (6 bases). Specimen: peripheral blood. The receptor comes from a woman aged 50 to 65 with acute or convalescent COVID-19. CDR3 amino acids: CASSPTPDREEQYF. The CDR3 region has the DNA TGTGCCAGCAGCCCTACTCCTGACCGGGAGGAGCAGTACTTC. Full variable domain (outside the CDR3, taken from reference TRBV9 and TRBJ2-7): DSGVTQTPKHLITATGQRVTLRCSPRSGDLSVYWYQQSLDQGLQFLIQYYNGEERAKGNILERFSAQQFPDLHSELNLSSLELGDSALYFCASSPTPDREEQYFGPGTRLTVT.